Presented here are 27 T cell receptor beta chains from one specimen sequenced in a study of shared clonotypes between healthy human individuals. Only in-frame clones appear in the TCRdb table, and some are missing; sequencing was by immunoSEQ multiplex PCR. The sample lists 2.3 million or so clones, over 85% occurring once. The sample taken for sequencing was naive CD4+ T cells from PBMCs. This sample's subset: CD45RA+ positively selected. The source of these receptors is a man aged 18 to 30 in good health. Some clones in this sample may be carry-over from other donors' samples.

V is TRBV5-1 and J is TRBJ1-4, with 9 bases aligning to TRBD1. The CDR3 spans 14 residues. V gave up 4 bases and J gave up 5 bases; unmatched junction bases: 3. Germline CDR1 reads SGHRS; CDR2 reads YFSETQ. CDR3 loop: CASSGTGRNEKLFF. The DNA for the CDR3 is TGCGCCAGCAGCGGGACAGGGAGAAATGAAAAACTGTTTTTT.

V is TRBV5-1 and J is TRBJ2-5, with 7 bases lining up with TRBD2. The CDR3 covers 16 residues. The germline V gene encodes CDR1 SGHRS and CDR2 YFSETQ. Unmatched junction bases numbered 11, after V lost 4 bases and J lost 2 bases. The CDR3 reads CASSQTNGRLQETQYF. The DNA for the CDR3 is TGCGCCAGCAGCCAGACTAACGGGAGGCTTCAAGAGACCCAGTACTTC.

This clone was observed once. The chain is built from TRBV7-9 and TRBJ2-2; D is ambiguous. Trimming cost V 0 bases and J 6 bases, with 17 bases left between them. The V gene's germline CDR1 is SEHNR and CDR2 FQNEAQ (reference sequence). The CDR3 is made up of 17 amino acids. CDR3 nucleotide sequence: TGTGCCAGCAGCTTAGCGTCAATGCTCTTAGTCTCCGGGGAGCTGTTTTTT. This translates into CASSLASMLLVSGELFF.

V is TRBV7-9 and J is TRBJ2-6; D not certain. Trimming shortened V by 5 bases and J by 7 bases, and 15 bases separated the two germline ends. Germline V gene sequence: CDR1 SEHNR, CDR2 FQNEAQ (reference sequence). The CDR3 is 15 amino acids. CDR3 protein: CASSITTPRANVLTF. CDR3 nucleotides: TGTGCCAGCAGCATAACGACCCCGCGAGCCAACGTCCTGACTTTC.

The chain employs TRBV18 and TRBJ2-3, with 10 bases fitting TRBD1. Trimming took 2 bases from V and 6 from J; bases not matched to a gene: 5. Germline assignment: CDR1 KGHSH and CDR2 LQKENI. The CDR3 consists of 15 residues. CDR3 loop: CASSPLTGGGDTQYF. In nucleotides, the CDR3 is TGTGCCAGCTCACCATTGACAGGGGGCGGTGATACGCAGTATTTT.

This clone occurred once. CDR3: CASRRWRTSGRLYEQYF. CDR3 DNA sequence: TGCGCCAGCAGGAGGTGGAGGACTAGCGGGAGATTATACGAGCAGTACTTC. The chain recombines TRBV5-1 with TRBJ2-7, with 13 bases fitting TRBD2. The germline CDR1 and CDR2 sequences are SGHRS and YFSETQ. J gave up 4 bases and V 5 bases, and 12 bases lay outside the gene matches. The CDR3 runs to 17 residues.

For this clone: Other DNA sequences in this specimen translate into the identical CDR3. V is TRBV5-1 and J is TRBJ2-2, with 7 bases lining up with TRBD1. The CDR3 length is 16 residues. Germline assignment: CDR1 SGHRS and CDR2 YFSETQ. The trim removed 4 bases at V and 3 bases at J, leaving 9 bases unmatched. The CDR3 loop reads CASSPRQGADTGELFF. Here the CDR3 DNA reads TGCGCCAGCAGCCCCCGACAGGGTGCAGACACCGGGGAGCTGTTTTTT.

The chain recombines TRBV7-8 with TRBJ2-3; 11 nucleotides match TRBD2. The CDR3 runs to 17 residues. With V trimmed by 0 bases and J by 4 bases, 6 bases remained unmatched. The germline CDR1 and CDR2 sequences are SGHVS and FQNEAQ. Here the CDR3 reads CASSLALAGGPSDTQYF. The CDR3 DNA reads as TGTGCCAGCAGCTTAGCGTTAGCGGGAGGGCCATCAGATACGCAGTATTTT.

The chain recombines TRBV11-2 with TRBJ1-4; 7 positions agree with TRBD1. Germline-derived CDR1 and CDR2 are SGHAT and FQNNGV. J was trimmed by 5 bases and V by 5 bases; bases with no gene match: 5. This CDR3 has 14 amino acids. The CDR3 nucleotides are TGTGCCAGCAGCCGTACAGGGGCAAATGAAAAACTGTTTTTT. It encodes CASSRTGANEKLFF.

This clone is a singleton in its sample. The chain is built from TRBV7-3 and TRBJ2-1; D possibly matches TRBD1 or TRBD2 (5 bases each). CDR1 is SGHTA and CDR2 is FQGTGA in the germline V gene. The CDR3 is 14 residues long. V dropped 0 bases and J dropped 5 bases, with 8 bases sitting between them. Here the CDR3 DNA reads TGTGCCAGCAGCTTAACGGGGGTGAACAATGAGCAGTTCTTC. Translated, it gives CASSLTGVNNEQFF.

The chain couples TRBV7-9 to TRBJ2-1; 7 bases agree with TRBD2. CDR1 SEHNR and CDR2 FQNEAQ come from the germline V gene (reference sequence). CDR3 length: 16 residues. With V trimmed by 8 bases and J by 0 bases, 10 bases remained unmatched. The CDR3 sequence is CASGASGTSSYNEQFF. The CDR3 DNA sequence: TGTGCCAGCGGGGCTAGCGGTACTTCCTCCTACAATGAGCAGTTCTTC.

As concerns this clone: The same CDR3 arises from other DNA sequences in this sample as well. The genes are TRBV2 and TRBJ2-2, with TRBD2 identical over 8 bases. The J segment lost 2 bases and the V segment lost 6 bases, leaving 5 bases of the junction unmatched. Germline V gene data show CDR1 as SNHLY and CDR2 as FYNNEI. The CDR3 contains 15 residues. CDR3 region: CASRAGTSNTGELFF. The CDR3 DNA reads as TGTGCCAGCAGAGCCGGGACTAGTAACACCGGGGAGCTGTTTTTT.

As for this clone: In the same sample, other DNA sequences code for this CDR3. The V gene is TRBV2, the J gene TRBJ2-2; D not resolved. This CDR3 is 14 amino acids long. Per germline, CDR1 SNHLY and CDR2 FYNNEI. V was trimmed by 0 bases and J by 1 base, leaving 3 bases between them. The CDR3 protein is CASSEARNTGELFF. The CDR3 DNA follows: TGTGCCAGCAGTGAAGCGAGGAACACCGGGGAGCTGTTTTTT.

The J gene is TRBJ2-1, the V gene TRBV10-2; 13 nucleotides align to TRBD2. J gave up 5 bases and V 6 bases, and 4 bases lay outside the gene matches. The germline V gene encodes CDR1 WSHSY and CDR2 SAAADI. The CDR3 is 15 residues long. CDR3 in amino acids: CASRRGLAGNNEQFF. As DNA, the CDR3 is TGCGCCAGCAGGAGGGGACTAGCGGGAAACAATGAGCAGTTCTTC.

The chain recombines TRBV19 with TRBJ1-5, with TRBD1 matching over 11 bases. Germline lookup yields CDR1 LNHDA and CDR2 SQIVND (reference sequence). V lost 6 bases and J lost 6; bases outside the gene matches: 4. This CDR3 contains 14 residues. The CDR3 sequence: CASRPDRGPQPQHF. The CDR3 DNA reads TGTGCCAGTAGGCCGGACAGGGGGCCTCAGCCCCAGCATTTT.

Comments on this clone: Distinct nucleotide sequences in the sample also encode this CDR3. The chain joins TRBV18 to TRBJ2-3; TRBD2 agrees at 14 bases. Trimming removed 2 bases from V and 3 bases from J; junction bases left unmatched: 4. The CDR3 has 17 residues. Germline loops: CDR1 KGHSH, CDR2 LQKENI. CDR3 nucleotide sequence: TGTGCCAGCTCACCAGGGACTAGCGGGAGTGGGACAGATACGCAGTATTTT. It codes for CASSPGTSGSGTDTQYF.

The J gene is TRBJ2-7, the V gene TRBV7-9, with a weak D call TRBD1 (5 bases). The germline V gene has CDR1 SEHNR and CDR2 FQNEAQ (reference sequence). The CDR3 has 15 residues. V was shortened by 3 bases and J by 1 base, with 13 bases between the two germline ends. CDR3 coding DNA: TGTGCCAGCAGCTTTCGAGACAGCCTATCCTACGAGCAGTACTTC. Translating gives CASSFRDSLSYEQYF.

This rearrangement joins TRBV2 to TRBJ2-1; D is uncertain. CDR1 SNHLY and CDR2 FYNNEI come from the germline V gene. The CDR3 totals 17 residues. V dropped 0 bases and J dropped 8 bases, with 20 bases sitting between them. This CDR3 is CASSEALSRHLWDEQFF. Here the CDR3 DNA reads TGTGCCAGCAGTGAAGCGCTTAGCCGACACCTGTGGGATGAGCAGTTCTTC.

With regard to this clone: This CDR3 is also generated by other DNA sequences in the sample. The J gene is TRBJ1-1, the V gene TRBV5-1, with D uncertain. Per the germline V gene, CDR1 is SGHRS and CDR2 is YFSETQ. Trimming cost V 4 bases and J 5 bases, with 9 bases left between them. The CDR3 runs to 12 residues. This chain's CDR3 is CASSPRGTEAFF. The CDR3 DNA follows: TGCGCCAGCAGCCCACGCGGAACTGAAGCTTTCTTT. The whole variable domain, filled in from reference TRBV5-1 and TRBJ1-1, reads KAGVTQTPRYLIKTRGQQVTLSCSPISGHRSVSWYQQTPGQGLQFLFEYFSETQRNKGNFPGRFSGRQFSNSRSEMNVSTLELGDSALYLCASSPRGTEAFFGQGTRLTVV.

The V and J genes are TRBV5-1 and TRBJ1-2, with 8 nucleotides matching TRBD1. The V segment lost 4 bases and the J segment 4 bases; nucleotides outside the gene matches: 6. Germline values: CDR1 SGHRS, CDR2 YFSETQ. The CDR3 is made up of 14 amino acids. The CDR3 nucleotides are TGCGCCAGCAGCGTTTATGGGACAGGCTATGGCTACACCTTC. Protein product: CASSVYGTGYGYTF.

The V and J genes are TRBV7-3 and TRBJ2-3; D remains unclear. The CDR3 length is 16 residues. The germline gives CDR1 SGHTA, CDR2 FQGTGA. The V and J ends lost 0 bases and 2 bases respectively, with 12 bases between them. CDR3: CASSLTSGVPTDTQYF. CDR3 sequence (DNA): TGTGCCAGCAGCTTAACATCTGGGGTTCCCACAGATACGCAGTATTTT.

In DNA form, the CDR3 reads TGTGCCAGCGGCCGGACAGCGAACACCGGGGAGCTGTTTTTT. Translation: CASGRTANTGELFF. The chain has TRBV27 and TRBJ2-2, with D possibly being TRBD1 (6 bases). CDR1 and CDR2 from the germline V gene are MNHEY and SMNVEV (reference sequence). This CDR3 comprises 14 residues. With 8 bases removed from V and 0 bases from J, the gap between germline ends came to 10 bases.

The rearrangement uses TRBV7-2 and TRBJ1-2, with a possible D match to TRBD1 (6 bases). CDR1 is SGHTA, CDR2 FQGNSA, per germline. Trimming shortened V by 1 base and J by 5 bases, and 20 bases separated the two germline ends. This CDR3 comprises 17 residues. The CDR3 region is CASSLEWGADRGYGYTF. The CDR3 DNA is TGTGCCAGCAGCTTAGAATGGGGGGCGGACCGTGGATATGGCTACACCTTC.

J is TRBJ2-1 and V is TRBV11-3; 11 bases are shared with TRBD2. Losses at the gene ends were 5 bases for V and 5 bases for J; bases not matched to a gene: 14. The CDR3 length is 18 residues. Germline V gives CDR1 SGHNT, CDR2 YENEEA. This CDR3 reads CASSPRTSGLRFNNEQFF. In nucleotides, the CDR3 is TGTGCCAGCAGCCCGCGGACTAGCGGGCTAAGGTTTAACAATGAGCAGTTCTTC.

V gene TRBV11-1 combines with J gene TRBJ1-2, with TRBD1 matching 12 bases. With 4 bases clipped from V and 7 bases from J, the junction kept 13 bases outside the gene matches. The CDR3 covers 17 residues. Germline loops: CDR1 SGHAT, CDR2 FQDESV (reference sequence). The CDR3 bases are TGTGCCAGCAGCTCCCACGGACTGGGACAGGGGGCAGGTGGCTACACCTTC. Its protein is CASSSHGLGQGAGGYTF.

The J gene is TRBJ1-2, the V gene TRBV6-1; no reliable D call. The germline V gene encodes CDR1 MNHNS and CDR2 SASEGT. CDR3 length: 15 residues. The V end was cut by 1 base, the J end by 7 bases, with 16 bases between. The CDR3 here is CASSEVLKGWAGYTF. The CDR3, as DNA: TGTGCCAGCAGTGAAGTGTTAAAGGGTTGGGCTGGCTACACCTTC.

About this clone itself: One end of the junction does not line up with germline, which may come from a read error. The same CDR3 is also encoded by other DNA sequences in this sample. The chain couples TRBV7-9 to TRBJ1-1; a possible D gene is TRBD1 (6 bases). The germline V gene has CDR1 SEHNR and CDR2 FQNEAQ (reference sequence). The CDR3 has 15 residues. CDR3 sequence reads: CASSLASGVATEAFF. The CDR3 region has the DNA TGCGCCAGCAGCTTAGCGTCAGGGGTTGCCACTGAAGCTTTCTTT.